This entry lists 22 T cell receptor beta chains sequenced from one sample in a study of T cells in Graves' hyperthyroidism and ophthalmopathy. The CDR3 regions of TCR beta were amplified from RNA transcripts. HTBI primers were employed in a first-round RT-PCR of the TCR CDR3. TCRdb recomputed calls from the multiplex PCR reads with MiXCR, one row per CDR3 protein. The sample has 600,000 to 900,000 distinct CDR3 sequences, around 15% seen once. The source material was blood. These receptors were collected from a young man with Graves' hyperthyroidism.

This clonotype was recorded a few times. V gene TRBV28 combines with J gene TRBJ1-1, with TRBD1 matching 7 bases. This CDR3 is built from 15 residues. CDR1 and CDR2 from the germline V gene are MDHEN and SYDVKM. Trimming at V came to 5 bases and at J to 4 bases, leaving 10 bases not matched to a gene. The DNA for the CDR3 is TGTGCCAGCAGTCCGCGACAGGGAGTGGGCACTGAAGCTTTCTTT. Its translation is CASSPRQGVGTEAFF.

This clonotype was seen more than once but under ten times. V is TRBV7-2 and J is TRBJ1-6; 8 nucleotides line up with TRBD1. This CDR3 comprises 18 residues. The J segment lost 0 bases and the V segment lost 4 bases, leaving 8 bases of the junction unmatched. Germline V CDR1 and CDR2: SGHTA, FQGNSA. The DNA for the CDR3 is TGTGCCAGCAGCTACCGACAGGGGTGGGGCTCCTATAATTCACCCCTCCACTTT. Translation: CASSYRQGWGSYNSPLHF.

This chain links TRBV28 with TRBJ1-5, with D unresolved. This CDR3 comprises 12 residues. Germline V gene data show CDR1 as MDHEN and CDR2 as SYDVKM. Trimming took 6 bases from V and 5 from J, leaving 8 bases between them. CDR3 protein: CASSYPYQPQHF. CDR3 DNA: TGTGCCAGCAGCTACCCCTATCAGCCCCAGCATTTT.

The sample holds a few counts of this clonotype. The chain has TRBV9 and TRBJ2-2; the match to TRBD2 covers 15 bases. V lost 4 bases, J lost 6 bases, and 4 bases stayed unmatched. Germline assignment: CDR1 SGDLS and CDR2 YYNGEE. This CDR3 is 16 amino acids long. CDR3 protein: CASSRGLAGGSGELFF. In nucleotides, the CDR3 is TGTGCCAGCAGCAGGGGACTAGCGGGAGGATCCGGGGAGCTGTTTTTT.

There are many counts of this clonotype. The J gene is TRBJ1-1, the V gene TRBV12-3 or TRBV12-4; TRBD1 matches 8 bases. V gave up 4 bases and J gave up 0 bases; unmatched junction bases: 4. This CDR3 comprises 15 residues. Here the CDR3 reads CASSSYRGLNTEAFF. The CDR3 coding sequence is TGTGCCAGCAGTTCCTACAGGGGGTTGAACACTGAAGCTTTCTTT.

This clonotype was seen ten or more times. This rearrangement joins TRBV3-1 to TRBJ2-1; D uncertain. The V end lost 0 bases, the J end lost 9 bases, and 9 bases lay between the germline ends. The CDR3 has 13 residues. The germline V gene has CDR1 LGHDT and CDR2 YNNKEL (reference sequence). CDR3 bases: TGTGCCAGCAGCCAAGACAGGTATGGTGAGCAGTTCTTC. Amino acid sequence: CASSQDRYGEQFF.

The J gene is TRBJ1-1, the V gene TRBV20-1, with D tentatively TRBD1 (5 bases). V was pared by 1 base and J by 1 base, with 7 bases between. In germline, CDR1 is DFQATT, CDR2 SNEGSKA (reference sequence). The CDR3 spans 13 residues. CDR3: CSARVRGNTEAFF. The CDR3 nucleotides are TGCAGTGCTAGAGTGAGGGGGAACACTGAAGCTTTCTTT.

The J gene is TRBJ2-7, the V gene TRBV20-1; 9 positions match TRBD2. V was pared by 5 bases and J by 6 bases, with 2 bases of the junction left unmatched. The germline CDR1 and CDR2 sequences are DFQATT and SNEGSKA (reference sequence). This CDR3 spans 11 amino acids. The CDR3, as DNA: TGCAGTGCTGCGGGAGGGTTCGAGCAGTACTTC. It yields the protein CSAAGGFEQYF.

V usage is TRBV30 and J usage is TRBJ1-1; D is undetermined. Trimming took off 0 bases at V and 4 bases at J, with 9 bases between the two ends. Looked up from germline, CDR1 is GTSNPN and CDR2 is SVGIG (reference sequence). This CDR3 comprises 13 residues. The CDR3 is CAWSVILGTEAFF. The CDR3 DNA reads TGTGCCTGGAGTGTAATTTTGGGCACTGAAGCTTTCTTT. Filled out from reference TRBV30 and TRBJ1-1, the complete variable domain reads SQTIHQWPATLVQPVGSPLSLECTVEGTSNPNLYWYRQAAGRGLQLLFYSVGIGQISSEVPQNLSASRPQDRQFILSSKKLLLSDSGFYLCAWSVILGTEAFFGQGTRLTVV.

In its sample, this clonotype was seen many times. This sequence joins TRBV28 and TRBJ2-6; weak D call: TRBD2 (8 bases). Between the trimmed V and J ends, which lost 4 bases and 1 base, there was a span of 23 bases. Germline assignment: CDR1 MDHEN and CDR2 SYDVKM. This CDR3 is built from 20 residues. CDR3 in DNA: TGTGCCAGCAGTTCCCCCGGGAGGGGGCGTTTGGGGTCTGGGGCCAACGTCCTGACTTTC. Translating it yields CASSSPGRGRLGSGANVLTF.

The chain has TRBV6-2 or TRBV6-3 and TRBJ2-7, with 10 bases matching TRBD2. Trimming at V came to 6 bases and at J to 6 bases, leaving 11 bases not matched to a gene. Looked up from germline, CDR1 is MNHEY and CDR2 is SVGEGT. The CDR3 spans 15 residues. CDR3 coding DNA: TGTGCCAGCAGAAACCCGCTAGCGGGAGCAGCCGAGCAGTACTTC. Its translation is CASRNPLAGAAEQYF.

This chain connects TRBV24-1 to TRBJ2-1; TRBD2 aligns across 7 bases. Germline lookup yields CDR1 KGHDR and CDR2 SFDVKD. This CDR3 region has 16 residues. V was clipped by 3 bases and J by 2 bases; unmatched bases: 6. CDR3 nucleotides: TGTGCCACCAGTGATCTGGGAGGGCCCACCTACAATGAGCAGTTCTTC. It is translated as CATSDLGGPTYNEQFF.

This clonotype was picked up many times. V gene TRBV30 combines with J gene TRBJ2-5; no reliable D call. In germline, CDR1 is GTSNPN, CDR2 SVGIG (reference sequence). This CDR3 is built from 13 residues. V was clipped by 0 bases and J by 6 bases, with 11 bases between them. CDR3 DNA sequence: TGTGCCTGGAGTGTCCCGGCGGTGAAGACCCAGTACTTC. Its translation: CAWSVPAVKTQYF.

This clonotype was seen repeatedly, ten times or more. The CDR3 nucleotides are TGTGCCACCAGTGACTACAATGAGCAGTTCTTC. Protein sequence: CATSDYNEQFF. V is TRBV24-1 and J is TRBJ2-1, with D unclear. The CDR3 consists of 11 residues. Trimming took off 4 bases at V and 3 bases at J, with 0 bases between the two ends. Germline CDR1 reads KGHDR; CDR2 reads SFDVKD.

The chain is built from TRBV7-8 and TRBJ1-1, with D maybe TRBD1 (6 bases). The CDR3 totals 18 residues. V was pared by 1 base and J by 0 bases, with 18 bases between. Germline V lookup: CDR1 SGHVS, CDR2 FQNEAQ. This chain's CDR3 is CASSLGRRGQTLNTEAFF. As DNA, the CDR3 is TGTGCCAGCAGCTTAGGGCGGAGGGGACAAACATTGAACACTGAAGCTTTCTTT.

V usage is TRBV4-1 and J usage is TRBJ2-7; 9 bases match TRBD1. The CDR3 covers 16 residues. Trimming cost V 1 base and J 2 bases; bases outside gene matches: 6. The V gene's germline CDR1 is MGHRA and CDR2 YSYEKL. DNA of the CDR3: TGCGCCAGCAGCCAAGGCAGTCGGACAGGGGCCTACGAGCAGTACTTC. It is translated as CASSQGSRTGAYEQYF.

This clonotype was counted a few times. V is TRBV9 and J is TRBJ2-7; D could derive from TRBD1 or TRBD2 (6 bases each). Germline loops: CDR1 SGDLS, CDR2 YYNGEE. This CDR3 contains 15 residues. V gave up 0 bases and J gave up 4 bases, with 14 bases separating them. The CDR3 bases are TGTGCCAGCAGCGTAGGGTCCGAAGGGGGGTACGAGCAGTACTTC. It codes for CASSVGSEGGYEQYF. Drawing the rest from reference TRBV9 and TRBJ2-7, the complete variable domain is DSGVTQTPKHLITATGQRVTLRCSPRSGDLSVYWYQQSLDQGLQFLIQYYNGEERAKGNILERFSAQQFPDLHSELNLSSLELGDSALYFCASSVGSEGGYEQYFGPGTRLTVT.

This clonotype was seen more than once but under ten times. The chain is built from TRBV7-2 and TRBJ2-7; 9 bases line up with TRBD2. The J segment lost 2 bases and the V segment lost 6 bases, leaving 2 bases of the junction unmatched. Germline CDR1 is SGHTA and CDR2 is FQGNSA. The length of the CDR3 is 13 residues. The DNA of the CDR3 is TGTGCCAGCAGGAGACTAGCGGCCTACGAGCAGTACTTC. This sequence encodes CASRRLAAYEQYF.

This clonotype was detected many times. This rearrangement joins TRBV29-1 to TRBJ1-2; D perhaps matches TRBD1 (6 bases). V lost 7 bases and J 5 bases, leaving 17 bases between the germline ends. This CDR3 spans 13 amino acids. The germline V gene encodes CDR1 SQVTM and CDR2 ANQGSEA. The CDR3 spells CSAPDSEIYGYTF. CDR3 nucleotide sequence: TGCAGCGCCCCGGACAGTGAAATTTATGGCTACACCTTC.

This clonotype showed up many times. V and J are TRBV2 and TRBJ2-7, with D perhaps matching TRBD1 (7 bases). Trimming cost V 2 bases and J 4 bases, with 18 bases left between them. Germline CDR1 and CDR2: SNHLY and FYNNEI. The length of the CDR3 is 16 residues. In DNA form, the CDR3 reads TGTGCCAGCAGTGAATCAGGGGGGACAGATTTTTACGAGCAGTACTTC. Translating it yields CASSESGGTDFYEQYF. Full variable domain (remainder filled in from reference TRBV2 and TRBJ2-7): EPEVTQTPSHQVTQMGQEVILRCVPISNHLYFYWYRQILGQKVEFLVSFYNNEISEKSEIFDDQFSVERPDGSNFTLKIRSTKLEDSAMYFCASSESGGTDFYEQYFGPGTRLTVT.

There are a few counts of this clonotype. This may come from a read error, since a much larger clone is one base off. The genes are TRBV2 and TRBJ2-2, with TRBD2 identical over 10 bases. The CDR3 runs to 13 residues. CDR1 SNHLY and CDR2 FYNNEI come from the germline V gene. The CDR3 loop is CASRTSGSGELLF. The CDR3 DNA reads TGTGCCAGCAGGACTAGCGGGTCCGGGGAGCTGCTTTTT.

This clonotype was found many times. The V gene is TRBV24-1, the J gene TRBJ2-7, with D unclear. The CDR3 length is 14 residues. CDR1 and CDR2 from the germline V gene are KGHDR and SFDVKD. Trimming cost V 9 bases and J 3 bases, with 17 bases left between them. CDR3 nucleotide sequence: TGTGCCACCCCAGATTTTGATCTTGGCTACGAGCAGTACTTC. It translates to CATPDFDLGYEQYF.